What follows are 9 T cell receptor beta chains derived from one specimen sequenced in a study of post-analysis software for immune sequencing data. Study outcomes and limitations: Patients carried several TRBV segments more frequently than controls did, and TRBV5-6, TRBV5-1 and TRBV20-1 were among them.

These TCRs' antigens remain unknown. The TCR beta cDNA libraries contained unique molecular identifiers. TCRdb called the PCR reads again in MiXCR, with one record for every CDR3 protein. The data hold around 710,000 distinct CDR3 sequences, with around 42% observed a single time. The sample comprised blood. The receptors originated from a girl under 18 with multiple sclerosis.

In this sample, this clonotype turned up a few times. The chain recombines TRBV7-6 with TRBJ2-7; TRBD1 aligns across 9 bases. With 0 bases clipped from V and 2 bases from J, the junction kept 5 bases outside the gene matches. Germline CDR1 SGHVS, CDR2 FNYEAQ. The CDR3 loop spans 16 amino acids. CDR3: CASSLAGTGTPYEQYF. The CDR3, as DNA: TGTGCCAGCAGCTTAGCCGGGACAGGGACTCCCTACGAGCAGTACTTC.

V usage is TRBV7-9 and J usage is TRBJ2-1, with TRBD1 as a possible D gene (5 bases). From germline, CDR1 is SEHNR and CDR2 FQNEAQ (reference sequence). The V gene lost 2 bases and the J gene lost 4 bases, with 9 bases spanning the gap. The length of the CDR3 is 14 residues. The CDR3 bases are TGTGCCAGCAGCTTACCTGACAGTTACAATGAGCAGTTCTTC. Protein product: CASSLPDSYNEQFF.

This clonotype was seen a few times. The chain uses TRBV29-1 and TRBJ2-4, with D possibly being TRBD1 (6 bases). V dropped 3 bases and J dropped 5 bases, with 14 bases sitting between them. Germline V gene sequence: CDR1 SQVTM, CDR2 ANQGSEA. This CDR3 region has 14 residues. CDR3 in DNA: TGCAGCGTTGAGGGTGGGCAGGGGCAAAACATTCAGTACTTC. It encodes CSVEGGQGQNIQYF.

This chain uses TRBV20-1 with TRBJ1-6; TRBD1 aligns across 9 bases. Germline V gives CDR1 DFQATT, CDR2 SNEGSKA (reference sequence). The CDR3 runs to 14 residues. V shed 7 bases and J 9 bases; nucleotides not matched to a gene: 10. The CDR3 DNA follows: TGCAGTGGGTACAGGGGGCTGGAAGTTTCACCCCTCCACTTT. Translated: CSGYRGLEVSPLHF.

This clonotype has just a few counts. The chain employs TRBV6-5 and TRBJ2-7; possible D gene TRBD1, 5 bases. V gave up 0 bases and J gave up 3 bases, with 9 bases separating them. Germline CDR1 reads MNHEY; CDR2 reads SVGAGI. The CDR3 runs to 14 residues. This CDR3 reads CASSYSTTVYEQYF. The CDR3 DNA is TGTGCCAGCAGTTACTCGACGACAGTCTACGAGCAGTACTTC.

The CDR3 DNA is TGTGCCAGCAGCCAAGCTTGGAACAGGGGGTCGGGCGAGCAGTACTTC. Its protein is CASSQAWNRGSGEQYF. The chain combines TRBV14 with TRBJ2-7; 8 bases fit TRBD1. This CDR3 has 16 residues. CDR1 is SGHDN, CDR2 FVKESK, per germline. Losses at the gene ends were 1 base for V and 6 bases for J; bases not matched to a gene: 11.

The V and J genes are TRBV20-1 and TRBJ2-5, with D tentatively TRBD2 (5 bases). With the DNA end fitting TRBJ2-7 better, the J assignment may be wrong. Per germline, CDR1 DFQATT and CDR2 SNEGSKA (reference sequence). The CDR3 length is 15 residues. CDR3 amino acids: CSARDPRTPRSEQYF. The CDR3 DNA reads as TGCAGTGCTAGAGACCCTCGGACTCCAAGGAGCGAGCAGTACTTC.

This clonotype came up once. The chain uses TRBV3-1 and TRBJ1-2, with D hard to call. With 0 bases removed from V and 3 bases from J, the gap between germline ends came to 17 bases. The CDR3 length is 17 residues. The germline gives CDR1 LGHDT, CDR2 YNNKEL (reference sequence). CDR3 sequence: CASSQDGRTIQDYGYTF. CDR3 nucleotides: TGTGCCAGCAGCCAAGACGGCAGGACCATTCAGGACTATGGCTACACCTTC.

This chain connects TRBV12-3 or TRBV12-4 to TRBJ2-7; the D gene is possibly TRBD2 (5 bases). Trimming shortened V by 2 bases and J by 0 bases, and 8 bases separated the two germline ends. The CDR3 is 14 residues long. CDR3 region: CASSLNGISYEQYF. The DNA of the CDR3 is TGTGCCAGCAGTTTAAACGGGATCTCCTACGAGCAGTACTTC.